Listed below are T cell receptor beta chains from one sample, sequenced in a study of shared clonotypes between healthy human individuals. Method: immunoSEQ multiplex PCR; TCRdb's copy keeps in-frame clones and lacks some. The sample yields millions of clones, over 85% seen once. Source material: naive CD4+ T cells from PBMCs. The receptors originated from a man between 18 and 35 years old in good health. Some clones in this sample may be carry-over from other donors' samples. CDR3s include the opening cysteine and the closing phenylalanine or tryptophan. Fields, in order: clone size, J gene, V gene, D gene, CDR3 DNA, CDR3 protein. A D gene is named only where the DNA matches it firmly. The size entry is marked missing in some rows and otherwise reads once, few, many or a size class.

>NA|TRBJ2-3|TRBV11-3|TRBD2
TGTGCCAGCAGCTTAGTAGCGGGTGGCACAGATACGCAGTATTTT
CASSLVAGGTDTQYF
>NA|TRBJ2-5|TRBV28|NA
TGTGCCAGCAGTGCGGGAAGCGAGACCCAGTACTTC
CASSAGSETQYF
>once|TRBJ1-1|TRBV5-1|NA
TGCGCCAGCAGCGCCGCGACAGTGAACACTGAAGCTTTCTTT
CASSAATVNTEAFF
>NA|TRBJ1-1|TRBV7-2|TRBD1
TGTGCCAGCAGCTTAGATCGGACAGGGACCACTGAAGCTTTCTTT
CASSLDRTGTTEAFF
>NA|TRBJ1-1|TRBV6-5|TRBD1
TGTGCCAGCAGGGTGACAGGGGTGATCACTGAAGCTTTCTTT
CASRVTGVITEAFF
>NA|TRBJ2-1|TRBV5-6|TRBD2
TGTGCCAGCAGTCCCCCGGGACTACCTTACAATGAGCAGTTCTTC
CASSPPGLPYNEQFF
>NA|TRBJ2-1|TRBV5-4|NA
TGTGCCAGCAGCTTGGGCAGGGGACTCTACAATGAGCAGTTCTTC
CASSLGRGLYNEQFF
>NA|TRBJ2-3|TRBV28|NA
TGTGCCAGCAGTTCCTCGTCGAGGACAGATACGCAGTATTTT
CASSSSSRTDTQYF
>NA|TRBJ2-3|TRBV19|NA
TGTGCCAGTAGTATGAGAAGAGAGGCCTACCTGAGGGATACGCAGTATTTT
CASSMRREAYLRDTQYF
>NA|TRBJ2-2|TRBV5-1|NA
TGCGCCAGCAGCTTGGAGGGGAGATCCGGGGAGCTGTTTTTT
CASSLEGRSGELFF
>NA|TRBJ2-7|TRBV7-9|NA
TGTGCCAGCAGCCCCAGGGACGAGCAGTACTTC
CASSPRDEQYF
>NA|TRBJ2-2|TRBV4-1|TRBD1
TGCGCCAGCAGGTTAAGATTGACAGGGGACACCGGGGAGCTGTTTTTT
CASRLRLTGDTGELFF
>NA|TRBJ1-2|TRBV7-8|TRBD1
TGTGCCAGCAGCCCAGACAGGGACTTAGATGGCTACACCTTC
CASSPDRDLDGYTF
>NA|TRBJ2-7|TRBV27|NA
TGTGCCAGCGCTCCGGGGTCCAGCTCCTACGAGCAGTACTTC
CASAPGSSSYEQYF
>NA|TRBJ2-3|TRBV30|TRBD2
TGTGCCTGGAGCCAGCGGGGACTTCGCACAGATACGCAGTATTTT
CAWSQRGLRTDTQYF
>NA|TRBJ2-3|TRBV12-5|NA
TGTGCTAGTGGTCGTAGAGATACGCAGTATTTT
CASGRRDTQYF
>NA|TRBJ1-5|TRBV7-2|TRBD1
TGTGCCAGCAGCTTAGGGGACAGGGATAATCAGCCCCAGCATTTT
CASSLGDRDNQPQHF
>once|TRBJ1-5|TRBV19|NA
TGTGCCAGTAGCACTCAGAGGAATCAGCCCCAGCATTTT
CASSTQRNQPQHF
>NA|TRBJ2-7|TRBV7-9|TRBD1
TGTGCCAGCAGCCGAGGGGGCGCCTACGAGCAGTACTTC
CASSRGGAYEQYF
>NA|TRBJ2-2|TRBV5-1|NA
TGCGCCAGCAGCCTCGGGACAACCCCGAGGGGGGCCGGGGAGCTGTTTTTT
CASSLGTTPRGAGELFF
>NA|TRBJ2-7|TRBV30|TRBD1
TGTGCCTGGAGTCCGGACAGGAACTACGAGCAGTACTTC
CAWSPDRNYEQYF
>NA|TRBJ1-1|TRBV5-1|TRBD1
TGCGCCAGCGCCGACAGGGAATACACTGAAGCTTTCTTT
CASADREYTEAFF
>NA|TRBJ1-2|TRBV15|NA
TGTGCCACCAGCAGAGATAATGTTGGGTTTGGCTACACCTTC
CATSRDNVGFGYTF
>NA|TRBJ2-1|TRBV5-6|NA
TGTGCCAGCAGCTCTGGGGTGGCGGGATTACTGATTTATAGTGAGCAGTTCTTC
CASSSGVAGLLIYSEQFF
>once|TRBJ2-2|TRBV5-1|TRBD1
TGCGCCAGCAGCCGCCGGGACAGGGCAAGTTTGACCGGGGAGCTGTTTTTT
CASSRRDRASLTGELFF
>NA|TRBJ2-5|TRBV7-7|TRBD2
TGTGCCAGCCCAGAGGACGGGAGGGAGAAAGAGACCCAGTACTTC
CASPEDGREKETQYF
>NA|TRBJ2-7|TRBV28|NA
TGTGCCAGCAGTTCAACAGGACCCTCCGAGCAGTACTTC
CASSSTGPSEQYF
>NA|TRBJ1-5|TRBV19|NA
TGTGCCAGTAGTATGGACGGTTATAGCAATCAGCCCCAGCATTTT
CASSMDGYSNQPQHF
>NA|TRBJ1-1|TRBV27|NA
TGTGCCAGCAGTCCCCTCGGGGCGCTGGGGAACACTGAAGCTTTCTTT
CASSPLGALGNTEAFF
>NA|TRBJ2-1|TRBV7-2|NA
TGTGCCAGCAGCTTATCGTACAATGAGCAGTTCTTC
CASSLSYNEQFF
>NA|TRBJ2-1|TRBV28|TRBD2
TGTGCCGCGAAGAGCGGGACTGCCTACAATGAGCAGTTCTTC
CAAKSGTAYNEQFF
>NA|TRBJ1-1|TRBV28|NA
TGTGCCAGCAGTCTCCAAACGAACACTGAAGCTTTCTTT
CASSLQTNTEAFF